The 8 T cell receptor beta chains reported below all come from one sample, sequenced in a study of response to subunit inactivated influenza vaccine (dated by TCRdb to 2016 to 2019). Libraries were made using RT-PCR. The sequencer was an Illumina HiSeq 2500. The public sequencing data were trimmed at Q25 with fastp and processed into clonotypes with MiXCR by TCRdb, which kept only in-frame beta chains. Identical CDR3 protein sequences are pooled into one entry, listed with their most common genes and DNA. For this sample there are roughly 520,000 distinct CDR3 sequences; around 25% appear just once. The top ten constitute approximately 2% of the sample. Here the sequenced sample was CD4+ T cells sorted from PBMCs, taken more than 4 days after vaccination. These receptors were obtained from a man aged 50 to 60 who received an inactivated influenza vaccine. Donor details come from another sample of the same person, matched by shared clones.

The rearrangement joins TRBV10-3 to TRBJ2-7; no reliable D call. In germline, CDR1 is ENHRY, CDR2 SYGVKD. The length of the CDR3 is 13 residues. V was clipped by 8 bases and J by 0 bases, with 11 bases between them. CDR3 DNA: TGTGCCATCGGGCAGGCGAGCTCCTACGAGCAGTACTTC. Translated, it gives CAIGQASSYEQYF.

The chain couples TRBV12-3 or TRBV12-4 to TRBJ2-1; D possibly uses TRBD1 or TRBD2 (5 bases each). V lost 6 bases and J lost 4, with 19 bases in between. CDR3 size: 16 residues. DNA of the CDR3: TGTGCCAGCAGCCCCAGACTACCGGACACATACAATGAGCAGTTCTTC. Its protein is CASSPRLPDTYNEQFF.

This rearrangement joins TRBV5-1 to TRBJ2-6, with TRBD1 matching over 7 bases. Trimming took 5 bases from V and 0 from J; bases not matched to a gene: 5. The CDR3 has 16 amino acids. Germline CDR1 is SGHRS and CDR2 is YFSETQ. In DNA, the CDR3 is TGCGCCAGCAGTAAGACAGGGAACTCTGGGGCCAACGTCCTGACTTTC. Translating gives CASSKTGNSGANVLTF.

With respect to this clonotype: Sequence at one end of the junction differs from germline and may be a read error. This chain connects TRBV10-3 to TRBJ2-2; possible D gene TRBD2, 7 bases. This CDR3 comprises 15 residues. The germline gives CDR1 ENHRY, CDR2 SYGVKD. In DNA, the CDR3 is TGTGCCATCAGTGAAGGGGGGGCCTACACCGGGGAGCTTTTTTTT. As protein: CAISEGGAYTGELFF.

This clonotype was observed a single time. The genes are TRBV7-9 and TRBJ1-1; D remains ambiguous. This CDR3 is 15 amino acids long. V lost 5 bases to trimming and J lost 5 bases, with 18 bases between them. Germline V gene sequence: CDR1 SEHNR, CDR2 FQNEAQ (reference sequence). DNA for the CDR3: TGTGCCAGCAGCACGAGCAGGCTCGGAGTTACTGAAGCTTTCTTT. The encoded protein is CASSTSRLGVTEAFF. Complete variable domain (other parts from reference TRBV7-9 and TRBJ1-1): DTGVSQNPRHKITKRGQNVTFRCDPISEHNRLYWYRQTLGQGPEFLTYFQNEAQLEKSRLLSDRFSAERPKGSFSTLEIQRTEQGDSAMYLCASSTSRLGVTEAFFGQGTRLTVV.

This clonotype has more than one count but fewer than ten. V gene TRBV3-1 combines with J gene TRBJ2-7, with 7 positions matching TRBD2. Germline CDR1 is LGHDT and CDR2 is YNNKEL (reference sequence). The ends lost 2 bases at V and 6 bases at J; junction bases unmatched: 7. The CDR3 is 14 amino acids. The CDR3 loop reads CASSQRRLASEQYF. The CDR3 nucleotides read TGTGCCAGCAGCCAACGGAGACTAGCCTCCGAGCAGTACTTC.

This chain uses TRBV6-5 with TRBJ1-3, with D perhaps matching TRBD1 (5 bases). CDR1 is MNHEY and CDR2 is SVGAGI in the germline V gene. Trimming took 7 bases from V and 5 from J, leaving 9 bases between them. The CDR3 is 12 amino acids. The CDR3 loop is CASTPDRNTIYF. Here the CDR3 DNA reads TGTGCCAGCACCCCGGACAGAAACACCATATATTTT.

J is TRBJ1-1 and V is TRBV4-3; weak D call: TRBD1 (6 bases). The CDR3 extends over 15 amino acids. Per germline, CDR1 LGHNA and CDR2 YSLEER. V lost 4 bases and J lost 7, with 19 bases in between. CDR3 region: CASSRGDNRGGEAFF. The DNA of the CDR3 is TGCGCCAGCAGCCGAGGGGACAACCGGGGAGGTGAAGCTTTCTTT.